This T cell receptor (beta chain) was documented in a study of T cell changes during pregnancy in multiple sclerosis. The V end lost 7 bases, the J end lost 4 bases, and 14 bases lay between the germline ends. Germline CDR1 is SNHLY and CDR2 is FYNNEI. This CDR3 spans 14 amino acids. Using immunoSEQ multiplex PCR, the repertoire was profiled, and TCRdb retains in-frame clones only, with some absent. Counted here are around 51,000 clones, roughly 94% occurring once; the ten biggest clones make up approximately 0.59%. The sequence derives from a female donor with multiple sclerosis, enrolled in a pregnancy study. The chain combines TRBV2 with TRBJ1-3, with D perhaps matching TRBD1 (5 bases). Sequences were derived from CD4+ T cells from peripheral blood mononuclear cells, sampled in the second trimester of pregnancy. In DNA form, the CDR3 reads TGTGCCAGCACGAGGCAGGGCTCGGGAAACACCATATATTTT. Amino acid sequence: CASTRQGSGNTIYF.